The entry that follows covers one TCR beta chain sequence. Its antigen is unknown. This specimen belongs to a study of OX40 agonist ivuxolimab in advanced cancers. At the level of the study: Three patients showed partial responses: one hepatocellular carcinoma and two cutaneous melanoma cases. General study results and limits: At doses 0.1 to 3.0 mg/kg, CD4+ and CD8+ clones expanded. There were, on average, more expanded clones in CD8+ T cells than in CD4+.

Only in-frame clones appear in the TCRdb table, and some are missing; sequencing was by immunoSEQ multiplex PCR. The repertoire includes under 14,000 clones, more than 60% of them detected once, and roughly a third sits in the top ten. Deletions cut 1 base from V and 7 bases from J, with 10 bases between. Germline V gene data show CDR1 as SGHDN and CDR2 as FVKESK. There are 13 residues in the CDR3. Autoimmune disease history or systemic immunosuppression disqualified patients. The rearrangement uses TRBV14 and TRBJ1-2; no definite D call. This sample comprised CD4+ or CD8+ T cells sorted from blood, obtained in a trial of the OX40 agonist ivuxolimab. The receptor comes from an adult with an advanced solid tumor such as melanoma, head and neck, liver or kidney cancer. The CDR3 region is CASSQGHKRGYTF. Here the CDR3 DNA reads TGTGCCAGCAGCCAAGGACATAAGCGTGGCTACACCTTC.